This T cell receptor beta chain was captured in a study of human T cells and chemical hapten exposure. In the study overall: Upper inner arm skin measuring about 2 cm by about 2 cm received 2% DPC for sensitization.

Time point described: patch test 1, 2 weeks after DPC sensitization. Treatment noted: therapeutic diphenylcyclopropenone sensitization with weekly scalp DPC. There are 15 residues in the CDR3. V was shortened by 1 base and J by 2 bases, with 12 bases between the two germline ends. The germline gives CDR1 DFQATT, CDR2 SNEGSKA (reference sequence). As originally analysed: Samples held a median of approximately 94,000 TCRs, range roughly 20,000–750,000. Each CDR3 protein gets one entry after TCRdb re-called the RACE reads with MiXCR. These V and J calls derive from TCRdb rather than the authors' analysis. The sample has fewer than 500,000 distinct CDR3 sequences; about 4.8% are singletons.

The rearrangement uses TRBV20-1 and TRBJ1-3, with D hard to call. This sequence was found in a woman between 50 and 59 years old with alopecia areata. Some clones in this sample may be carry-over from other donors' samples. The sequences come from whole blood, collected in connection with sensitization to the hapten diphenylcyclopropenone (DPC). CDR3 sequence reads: CSARVAGSTGNTIYF. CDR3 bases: TGCAGTGCTAGAGTCGCGGGTTCCACTGGAAACACCATATATTTT.